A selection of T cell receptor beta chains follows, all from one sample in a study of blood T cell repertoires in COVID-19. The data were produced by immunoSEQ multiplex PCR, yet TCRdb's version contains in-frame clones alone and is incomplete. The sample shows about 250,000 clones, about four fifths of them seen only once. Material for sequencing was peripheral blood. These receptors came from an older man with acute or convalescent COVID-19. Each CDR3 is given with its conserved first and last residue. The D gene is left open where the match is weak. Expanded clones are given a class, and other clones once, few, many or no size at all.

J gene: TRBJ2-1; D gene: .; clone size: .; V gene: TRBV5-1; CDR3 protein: CASSLGSYNEQFF; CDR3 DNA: TGCGCCAGCAGCTTGGGCAGCTACAATGAGCAGTTCTTC
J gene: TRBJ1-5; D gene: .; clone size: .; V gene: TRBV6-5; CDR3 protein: CASSPPGNQPQHF; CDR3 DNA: TGTGCCAGCAGTCCCCCGGGCAATCAGCCCCAGCATTTT
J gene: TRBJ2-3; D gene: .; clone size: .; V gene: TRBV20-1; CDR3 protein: CSASGAGLTDTQYF; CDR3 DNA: TGCAGTGCTAGTGGAGCGGGCTTAACAGATACGCAGTATTTT
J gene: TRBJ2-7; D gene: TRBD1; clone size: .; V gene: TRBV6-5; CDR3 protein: CASSYSVTGGYEQYF; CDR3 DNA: TGTGCCAGCAGTTACTCGGTGACAGGGGGCTACGAGCAGTACTTC
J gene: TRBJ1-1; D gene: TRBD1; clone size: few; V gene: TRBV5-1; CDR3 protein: CASSLGQGTDTEAFF; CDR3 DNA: TGCGCCAGCAGCTTGGGACAGGGGACCGACACTGAAGCTTTCTTT
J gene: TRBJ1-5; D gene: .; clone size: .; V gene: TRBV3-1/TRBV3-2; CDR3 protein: CASSLRGGQPQHF; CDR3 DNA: TGTGCCAGCAGCCTCCGGGGGGGTCAGCCCCAGCATTTT
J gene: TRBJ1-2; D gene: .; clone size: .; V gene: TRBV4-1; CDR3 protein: CASSQDSYGYTF; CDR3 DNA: TGCGCCAGCAGCCAAGACAGCTATGGCTACACCTTC
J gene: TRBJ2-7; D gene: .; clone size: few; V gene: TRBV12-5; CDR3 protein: CASGLRAGEQYF; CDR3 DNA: TGTGCTAGTGGGTTAAGGGCGGGCGAGCAGTACTTC
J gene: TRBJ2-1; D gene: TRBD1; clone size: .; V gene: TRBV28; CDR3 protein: CASRYQPGQGDHEQFF; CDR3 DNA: TGTGCCAGCAGGTATCAACCGGGACAGGGGGATCATGAGCAGTTCTTC
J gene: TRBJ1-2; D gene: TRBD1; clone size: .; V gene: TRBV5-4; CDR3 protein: CASSRQGDYGYTF; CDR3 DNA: TGTGCCAGCAGTCGACAGGGGGACTATGGCTACACCTTC
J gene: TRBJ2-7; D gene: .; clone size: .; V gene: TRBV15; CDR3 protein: CATSLQGGREQYF; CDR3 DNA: TGTGCCACCAGCTTACAGGGTGGTCGCGAGCAGTACTTC
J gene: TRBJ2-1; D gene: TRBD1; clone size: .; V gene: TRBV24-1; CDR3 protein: CATSDHQGAYNEQFF; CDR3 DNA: TGTGCCACCAGTGATCATCAGGGGGCATACAATGAGCAGTTCTTC
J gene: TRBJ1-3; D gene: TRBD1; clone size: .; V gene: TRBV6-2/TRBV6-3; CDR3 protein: CASSYGGTGHSGNTIYF; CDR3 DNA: TGTGCCAGCAGTTACGGCGGGACAGGCCACTCTGGAAACACCATATATTTT
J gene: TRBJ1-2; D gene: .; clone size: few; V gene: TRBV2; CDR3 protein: CASRMSGDAYGYTF; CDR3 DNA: TGTGCCAGCAGAATGTCAGGGGATGCGTATGGCTACACCTTC
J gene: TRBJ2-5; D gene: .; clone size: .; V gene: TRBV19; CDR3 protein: CASSNRGETQYF; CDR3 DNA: TGTGCCAGTAGTAACCGCGGAGAGACCCAGTACTTC
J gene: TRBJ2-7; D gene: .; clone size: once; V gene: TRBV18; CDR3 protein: CASSARGHTKGYEQYF; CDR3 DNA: TGTGCCAGCTCAGCCCGGGGACACACCAAGGGCTACGAGCAGTACTTC
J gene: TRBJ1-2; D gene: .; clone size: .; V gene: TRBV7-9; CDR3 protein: CASSPRRARFDRKYGYTF; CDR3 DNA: TGTGCCAGCAGCCCCCGTAGGGCCAGATTTGACAGAAAATATGGCTACACCTTC
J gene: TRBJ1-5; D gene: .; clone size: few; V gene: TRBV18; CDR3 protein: CASSPGLGGQPQHF; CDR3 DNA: TGTGCCAGCTCACCGGGCCTCGGCGGGCAGCCCCAGCATTTT
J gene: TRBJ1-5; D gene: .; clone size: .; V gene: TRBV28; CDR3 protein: CASSSLPQPQHF; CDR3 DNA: TGTGCCAGCAGTTCCCTTCCTCAGCCCCAGCATTTT
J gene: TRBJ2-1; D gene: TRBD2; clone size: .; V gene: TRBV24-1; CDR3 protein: CATSLRGGHNEQFF; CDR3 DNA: TGTGCCACCAGTCTCCGGGGGGGTCACAATGAGCAGTTCTTC
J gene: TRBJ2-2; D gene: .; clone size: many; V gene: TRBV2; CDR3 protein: CASSEALGGAGELFF; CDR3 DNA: TGTGCCAGCAGTGAAGCGTTGGGCGGGGCCGGGGAGCTGTTTTTT
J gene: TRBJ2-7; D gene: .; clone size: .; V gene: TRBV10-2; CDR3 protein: CASSEGAFPGEQYF; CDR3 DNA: TGCGCCAGCAGTGAGGGAGCGTTCCCGGGGGAGCAGTACTTC
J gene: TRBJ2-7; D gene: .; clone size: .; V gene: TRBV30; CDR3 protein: CAWDQGYEQYF; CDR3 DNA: TGTGCCTGGGACCAGGGTTACGAGCAGTACTTC
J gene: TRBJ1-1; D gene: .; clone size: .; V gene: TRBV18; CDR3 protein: CASSPRVLGNTEAFF; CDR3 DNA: TGTGCCAGCTCACCCCGGGTCCTCGGGAACACTGAAGCTTTCTTT
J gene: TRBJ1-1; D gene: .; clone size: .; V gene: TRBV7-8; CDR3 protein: CASSLATGNTEAFF; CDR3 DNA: TGTGCCAGCAGCTTAGCGACAGGGAACACTGAAGCTTTCTTT
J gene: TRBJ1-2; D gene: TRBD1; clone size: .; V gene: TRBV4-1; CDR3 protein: CASSQGEGAGGYTF; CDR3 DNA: TGCGCCAGCAGCCAAGGAGAGGGGGCTGGTGGCTACACCTTC
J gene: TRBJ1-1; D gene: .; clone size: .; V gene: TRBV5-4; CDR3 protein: CASSLGGEGSTEAFF; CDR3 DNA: TGTGCCAGCAGCTTGGGAGGGGAGGGCAGCACTGAAGCTTTCTTT
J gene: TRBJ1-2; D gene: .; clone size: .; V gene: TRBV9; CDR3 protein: CASSPRQSPDYGYTF; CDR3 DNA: TGTGCCAGCAGCCCCAGACAGTCCCCCGACTATGGCTACACCTTC
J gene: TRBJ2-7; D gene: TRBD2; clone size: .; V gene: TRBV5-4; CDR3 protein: CASSLWQGWTSGRRYEQYF; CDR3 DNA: TGTGCCAGCAGCTTGTGGCAGGGATGGACTAGCGGGAGAAGATACGAGCAGTACTTC
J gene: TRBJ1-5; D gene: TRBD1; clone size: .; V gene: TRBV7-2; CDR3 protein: CASSDWTGSNQPQHF; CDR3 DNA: TGTGCCAGCAGCGATTGGACAGGTAGCAATCAGCCCCAGCATTTT
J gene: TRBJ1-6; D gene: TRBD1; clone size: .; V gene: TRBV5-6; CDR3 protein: CASRPTGGAGEPLHF; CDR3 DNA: TGTGCCAGCAGGCCCACAGGGGGCGCGGGGGAACCCCTCCACTTT